This T cell receptor beta chain was identified during a study of T cell clonality in common variable immunodeficiency. Whole-study results and caveats: Shared TCRbeta clones were fewer between CVID subjects than controls. CVID subjects showed higher TCRbeta clonality than healthy controls. The cause of increased CVID clonality remains unclear without subpopulation sequencing.

V lost 5 bases, J lost 6 bases, and 10 bases lay in between. The CDR3 runs to 13 residues. In germline, CDR1 is SGHTA, CDR2 FQGTGA. Control and CVID samples contributed equal amounts of genomic DNA. TCRdb keeps only in-frame clones here, not all; method: immunoSEQ multiplex PCR. The sample is made up of approximately 40,000 clones, none counted only once. This clone was observed many times. The antigen remains undetermined. The CDR3 end is not reached by the read, which stops 3 residues before it; the germline J gene fills it in. The receptor was isolated from a person aged 18 to 75 in good health. The chain joins TRBV7-3 to TRBJ2-2; D is unclear. The sequencing input was peripheral blood mononuclear cells. CDR3 region: CASSAQTPGELFF. CDR3 DNA (partial): TGTGCCAGCAGCGCTCAGACTCCCGGGGAG. Together with reference TRBV7-3 and TRBJ2-2, the CDR3 gives the full variable domain: GAGVSQTPSNKVTEKGKYVELRCDPISGHTALYWYRQSLGQGPEFLIYFQGTGAADDSGLPNDRFFAVRPEGSVSTLKIQRTERGDSAVYLCASSAQTPGELFFGEGSRLTVL.